The 3 T cell receptor beta chains given below trace back to one sample, sequenced in a study of lymphopenia after photon versus proton radiotherapy. Profiled with immunoSEQ multiplex PCR; TCRdb holds only in-frame clones, not every one. The table has approximately 91,000 clones, about four fifths seen once. Sequences were derived from peripheral blood, sampled from a patient treated with proton-based radiotherapy. The receptors here all came from a man in his 60s with pancreatic cancer.

The V gene is TRBV10-1, the J gene TRBJ1-1, with D possibly being TRBD1 (6 bases). CDR3 length equals 16 residues. CDR1 is WNHNN, CDR2 SYGVQD, per germline (reference sequence). V was shortened by 0 bases and J by 5 bases, with 16 bases between the two germline ends. CDR3 residues: CASSESRGEGDTEAFF. The CDR3, as DNA: TGCGCCAGCAGTGAGTCGCGAGGGGAGGGGGATACTGAAGCTTTCTTT.

This clone was detected once. CDR3: CASGGTGGDVKLFF. CDR3 in DNA: TGTGCCAGCGGGGGGACAGGCGGAGATGTAAAACTGTTTTTT. The chain is built from TRBV25-1 and TRBJ1-4; 8 nucleotides agree with TRBD1. J was trimmed by 10 bases and V by 8 bases; bases with no gene match: 12. The germline gives CDR1 MGHDK, CDR2 SYGVNS. CDR3 length equals 14 residues.

The rearrangement uses TRBV6-1 and TRBJ1-1, with a possible D match to TRBD1 (6 bases). Germline assignment: CDR1 MNHNS and CDR2 SASEGT. The CDR3 runs to 14 residues. V lost 7 bases to trimming and J lost 3 bases, with 15 bases between them. For the CDR3, the DNA is TGTGCCAGCAACGTACAGGGCGGGTACACTGAAGCTTTCTTT. This gives the protein CASNVQGGYTEAFF.